The clone carrying this TCR beta chain has ten or more counts. Its matching antigen is unknown. The data stem from a study of post-analysis software for immune sequencing data. Whole-study findings and limits: Controls showed lower frequencies than patients for roughly 5 TRBV segments, and TRBV5-6, TRBV5-1 and TRBV20-1 were among these.

Germline CDR1 and CDR2: SGHDT and YYEEEE. V dropped 2 bases and J dropped 4; count of bases not matched to a gene: 1. This CDR3 has 15 amino acids. Each TCR beta cDNA library carried unique molecular identifiers. TCRdb ran MiXCR on the PCR reads and lists one entry per CDR3 protein. This table holds approximately 770,000 distinct CDR3 sequences, roughly 50% found once. The receptor was isolated from a girl between 5 and 17 years old with multiple sclerosis. The chain joins TRBV5-6 to TRBJ2-3; TRBD2 matches at 13 bases. Sequenced sample: blood. The DNA of the CDR3 is TGTGCCAGCAGCTTCGGACTAGCGGGAGCAGATACGCAGTATTTT. It yields the protein CASSFGLAGADTQYF.